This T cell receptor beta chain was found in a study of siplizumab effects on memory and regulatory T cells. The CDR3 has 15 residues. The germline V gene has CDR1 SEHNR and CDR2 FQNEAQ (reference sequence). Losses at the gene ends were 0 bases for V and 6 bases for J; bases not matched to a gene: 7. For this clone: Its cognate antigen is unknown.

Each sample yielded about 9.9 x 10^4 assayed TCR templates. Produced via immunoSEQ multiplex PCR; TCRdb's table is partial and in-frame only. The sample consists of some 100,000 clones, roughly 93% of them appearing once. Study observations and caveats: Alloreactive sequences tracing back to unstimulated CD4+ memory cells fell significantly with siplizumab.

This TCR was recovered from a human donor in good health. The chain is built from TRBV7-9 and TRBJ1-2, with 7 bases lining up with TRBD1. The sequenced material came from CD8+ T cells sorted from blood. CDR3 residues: CASSLALTGRDGYTF. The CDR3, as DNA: TGTGCCAGCAGCTTAGCTTTGACAGGGCGGGATGGCTACACCTTC.